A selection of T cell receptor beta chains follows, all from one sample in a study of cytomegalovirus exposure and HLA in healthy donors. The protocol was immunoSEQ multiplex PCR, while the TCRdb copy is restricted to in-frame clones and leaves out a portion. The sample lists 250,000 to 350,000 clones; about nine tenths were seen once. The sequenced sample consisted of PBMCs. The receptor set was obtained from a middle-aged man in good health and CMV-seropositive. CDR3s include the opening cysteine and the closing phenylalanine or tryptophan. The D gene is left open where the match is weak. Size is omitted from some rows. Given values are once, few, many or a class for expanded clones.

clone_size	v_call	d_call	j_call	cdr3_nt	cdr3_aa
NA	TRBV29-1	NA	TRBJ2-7	TGCAGCGTTTCTGAGGCCGAGCAGTACTTC	CSVSEAEQYF
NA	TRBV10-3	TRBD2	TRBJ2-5	TGTGCCATCAAGGGGCGGGAGGTTGAGACCCAGTACTTC	CAIKGREVETQYF
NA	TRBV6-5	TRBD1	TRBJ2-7	TGTGCCAGCAGGAGAGGGACAGGGCTCGCCTACGAGCAGTACTTC	CASRRGTGLAYEQYF
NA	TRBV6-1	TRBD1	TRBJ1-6	TGTGCCAGCCGGCACTCGGGACAGTATAATTCACCCCTCCACTTT	CASRHSGQYNSPLHF
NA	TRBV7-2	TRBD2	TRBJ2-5	TGTGCCAGCAGCCGACAGGGTAGGACTAGCGGGAGACAAGAGACCCAGTACTTC	CASSRQGRTSGRQETQYF
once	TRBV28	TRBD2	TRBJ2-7	TGTGCCAGCAGCCGACTAGCGGGAGGGTACGAGCAGTACTTC	CASSRLAGGYEQYF
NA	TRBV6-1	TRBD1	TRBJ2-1	TGTGCCAGCCGCCCGACAGGGGAATTATACAATGAGCAGTTCTTC	CASRPTGELYNEQFF
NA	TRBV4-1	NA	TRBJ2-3	TGCGCCAGCAGCCAACGGGACATAGATACGCAGTATTTT	CASSQRDIDTQYF
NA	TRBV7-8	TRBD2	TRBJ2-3	TGTGCCAGCAGCCCCTTAGCGGGAGGGCGAACAGATACGCAGTATTTT	CASSPLAGGRTDTQYF
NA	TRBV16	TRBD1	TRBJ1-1	TGTGCCAGCAGCCCTCAACGGACAGGGCCCACTGAAGCTTTCTTT	CASSPQRTGPTEAFF
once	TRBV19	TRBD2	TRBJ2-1	TGTGCCAGTAACGTCGTAGCGGGAGGTTTCAATGAGCAGTTCTTC	CASNVVAGGFNEQFF
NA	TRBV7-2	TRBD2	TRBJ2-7	TGTGCCAGCAGCTTGGTGAGGGAGGGCTACGAGCAGTACTTC	CASSLVREGYEQYF
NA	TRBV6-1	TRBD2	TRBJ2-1	TGTGCCAGCAGTGGACTAGCGGGAGGCTCCTACAATGAGCAGTTCTTC	CASSGLAGGSYNEQFF
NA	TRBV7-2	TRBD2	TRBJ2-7	TGTGCCAGCAGCACTAGCGGGAGGGCCGGGGAGCAGTACTTC	CASSTSGRAGEQYF
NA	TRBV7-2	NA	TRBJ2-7	TGTGCCAGCAGCTTAGATGGGCCGTGGCAGTACTTC	CASSLDGPWQYF
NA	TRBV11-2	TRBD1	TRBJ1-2	TGTGCCAGCAGTCCAGGGACAGTCTATGGCTACACCTTC	CASSPGTVYGYTF
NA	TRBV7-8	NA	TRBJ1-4	TGTGCCAGCAGCTTAAGGGAGTACCTCAGCGGGAATGAAAAACTGTTTTTT	CASSLREYLSGNEKLFF
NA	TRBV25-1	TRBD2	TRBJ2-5	TGTGCCAGCAGTGACCCGGGACTAGAAGGAAAGACCCAGTACTTC	CASSDPGLEGKTQYF
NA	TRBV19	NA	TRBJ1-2	TGTGCCAGTCGGGACTTACTCTATGGCTACACCTTC	CASRDLLYGYTF
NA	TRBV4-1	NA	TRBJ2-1	TGCGCCAGCAGAAACATAGGGGCCTATGAGCAGTTCTTC	CASRNIGAYEQFF
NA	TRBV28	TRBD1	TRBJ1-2	TGTGCCAGCAGTTTAAGTGACCCGGGATTGGGACAGTCTTCTAACTATGGCTACACCTTC	CASSLSDPGLGQSSNYGYTF
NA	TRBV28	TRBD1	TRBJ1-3	TGTGCCAGCACCGGTGACAGGGCTCCTGGAAACACCATATATTTT	CASTGDRAPGNTIYF
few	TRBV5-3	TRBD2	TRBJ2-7	TGTGCCAGAACCGTAAGCGGGAGGTTTTACCCCTACGAGCAGTACTTC	CARTVSGRFYPYEQYF
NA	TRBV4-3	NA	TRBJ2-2	TGCGCCAGCAGCCAAGGACTAGGCGCGAACACCGGGGAGCTGTTTTTT	CASSQGLGANTGELFF
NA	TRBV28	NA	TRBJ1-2	TGTGCCAGCATCTCGGACAGAAACTATGGCTACACCTTC	CASISDRNYGYTF
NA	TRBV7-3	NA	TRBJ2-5	TGTGCCAGCAGCTCTTCCGGGATGGAGACCCAGTACTTC	CASSSSGMETQYF
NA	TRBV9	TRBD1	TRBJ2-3	TGTGCCAGCAGCCGGGGACAGAACACAGATACGCAGTATTTT	CASSRGQNTDTQYF
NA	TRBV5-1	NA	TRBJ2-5	TGCGCCAGCAGCCCCGGGATAGCTTTAGAGACCCAGTACTTC	CASSPGIALETQYF
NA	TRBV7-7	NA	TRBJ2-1	TGTGCTAGCAGCTTAACTGTCCCTAGCGATGAGCAGTTCTTC	CASSLTVPSDEQFF